This TCR beta chain was captured by sequencing in a study of CD8 T cells in Susac syndrome. The germline V and J ends were trimmed by 4 bases and 5 bases, with 8 bases remaining between them. Germline V lookup: CDR1 DFQATT, CDR2 SNEGSKA (reference sequence). This CDR3 region has 11 residues. The RNA input was about 0.5 to 1 ug, and it was reverse transcribed with random hexamers. TCRdb passed the immunoSEQ multiplex PCR reads through MiXCR, listing each CDR3 protein once. Among roughly 200,000 distinct CDR3 sequences listed, roughly 95% were seen once. The V gene is TRBV20-1, the J gene TRBJ1-2; weak D call: TRBD1 (6 bases). The clonotype originates from a human donor with multiple sclerosis. The sample taken for sequencing was CD8+ T cells from PBMCs. CDR3 DNA: TGCAGTGCTACTACAGGGTATGGCTACACCTTC. Its protein is CSATTGYGYTF.